These 9 T cell receptor beta chains were all obtained from the same sample, sequenced in a study of response to subunit inactivated influenza vaccine. Using its own MiXCR run on the RT-PCR reads, TCRdb lists one record per CDR3 protein. The sample has hundreds of thousands of distinct CDR3 sequences, more than 11% seen once. Sequenced here: PBMCs from blood, sampled 14 days before vaccination. The source of these receptors is a man in his forties or fifties who received an inactivated influenza vaccine.

This clonotype has a handful of counts. The rearrangement links TRBV6-7 to TRBJ1-6; a weak D match, TRBD1 (5 bases). TRBV6-7 is sorted into the ORF group, with uncertain function. CDR3 length: 16 amino acids. Trimming shortened V by 0 bases and J by 5 bases, and 11 bases separated the two germline ends. The CDR3 here is CASSYSTQGNNSPLHF. CDR3 DNA sequence: TGTGCCAGCAGTTACTCGACCCAGGGAAATAATTCACCCCTCCACTTT.

The table lists this clonotype with a few counts. V usage is TRBV25-1 and J usage is TRBJ1-4; D is unclear. The CDR3 sequence is 14 residues long. Trimming shortened V by 2 bases and J by 7 bases, and 11 bases separated the two germline ends. Germline V gives CDR1 MGHDK, CDR2 SYGVNS. The CDR3 region is CASSERESLEKLFF. The CDR3 nucleotides read TGTGCCAGCAGTGAAAGGGAAAGTCTTGAAAAACTGTTTTTT.

The table lists this clonotype with many counts. V gene TRBV5-6 combines with J gene TRBJ1-5; D is unresolved. In germline, CDR1 is SGHDT, CDR2 YYEEEE. V lost 0 bases and J 3 bases, leaving 7 bases between the germline ends. This CDR3 has 14 amino acids. CDR3 in DNA: TGTGCCAGCAGCTTGGAGTCTGCCAATCAGCCCCAGCATTTT. This encodes CASSLESANQPQHF.

The sample holds a few counts of this clonotype. The genes are TRBV10-3 and TRBJ2-5, with 8 positions matching TRBD2. V was pared by 11 bases and J by 0 bases, with 11 bases of the junction left unmatched. This CDR3 region has 15 residues. CDR1 and CDR2 (germline): ENHRY, SYGVKD. The CDR3 DNA sequence: TGTGCCGCACAAGCGGGGACTAGAGACCAAGAGACCCAGTACTTC. Translation: CAAQAGTRDQETQYF.

The rearrangement uses TRBV7-2 and TRBJ2-1; the D gene is possibly TRBD2 (5 bases). This CDR3 has 16 residues. V lost 4 bases to trimming and J lost 0 bases, with 13 bases between them. From germline, CDR1 is SGHTA and CDR2 FQGNSA. As DNA, the CDR3 is TGTGCCAGCAGCTCCCAGGCGGGCCGCTCCTACAATGAGCAGTTCTTC. It translates to CASSSQAGRSYNEQFF.

This clonotype turned up a few times. The chain couples TRBV5-1 to TRBJ2-6; D unresolved. Germline V gives CDR1 SGHRS, CDR2 YFSETQ. This CDR3 has 11 residues. Trimming took 0 bases from V and 13 from J, leaving 5 bases between them. CDR3 DNA: TGCGCCAGCAGCTTGGAAGGGGTCCTGACTTTC. Amino acid sequence: CASSLEGVLTF.

This clonotype was detected many times. The chain joins TRBV19 to TRBJ2-1, with D possibly matching TRBD1 (6 bases). The CDR3 is 15 residues long. Germline CDR1 and CDR2: LNHDA and SQIVND (reference sequence). Trimming stripped 1 base from V and 0 bases from J, with 7 bases between. CDR3 DNA sequence: TGTGCCAGTAGTATAGCCAGGGGCTCCTACAATGAGCAGTTCTTC. Translating it yields CASSIARGSYNEQFF.

This clonotype appeared a few times. The rearrangement uses TRBV3-1 and TRBJ2-1, with 7 bases aligning to TRBD2. Germline trimming cut 0 bases from V and 4 bases from J; bases unmatched to any gene: 3. The germline V gene encodes CDR1 LGHDT and CDR2 YNNKEL (reference sequence). This CDR3 comprises 15 residues. CDR3 sequence reads: CASSQDPSGYNEQFF. Written as DNA, the CDR3 is TGTGCCAGCAGCCAAGATCCTAGCGGATACAATGAGCAGTTCTTC.

This clonotype was picked up a small number of times. The V call is TRBV3-1, the J call TRBJ2-3; 8 bases align to TRBD2. Trimming at V came to 0 bases and at J to 1 base, leaving 0 bases not matched to a gene. CDR1 is LGHDT and CDR2 is YNNKEL in the germline V gene (reference sequence). This CDR3 is built from 15 residues. The CDR3 here is CASSQERGGTDTQYF. CDR3 nucleotides: TGTGCCAGCAGCCAAGAGCGGGGGGGCACAGATACGCAGTATTTT.